This TCR beta chain originates from a study of sequential checkpoint blockade in melanoma. Whole-study context: After both sequences, patients received maintenance nivolumab.

Sample treatment: randomized to nivolumab then ipilimumab (arm A) or the reverse (arm B). V lost 5 bases to trimming and J lost 8 bases; unmatched junction nucleotides: 7. The germline gives CDR1 SGHNT, CDR2 YENEEA. The CDR3 is 13 residues long. Here immunoSEQ multiplex PCR was the method, and the copy in TCRdb shows in-frame clones only, minus some. The sample holds about 17,000 clones, about 75% seen once. Material: CD8+ T cells sorted from blood (inferred from file names), obtained from a patient given nivolumab and ipilimumab in sequence. This receptor was identified in a human donor with melanoma. The chain recombines TRBV11-3 with TRBJ1-2; 8 positions match TRBD1. CDR3 residues: CASSIDRGSGYTF. CDR3 coding DNA: TGTGCCAGCAGCATTGACAGGGGAAGCGGCTACACCTTC.